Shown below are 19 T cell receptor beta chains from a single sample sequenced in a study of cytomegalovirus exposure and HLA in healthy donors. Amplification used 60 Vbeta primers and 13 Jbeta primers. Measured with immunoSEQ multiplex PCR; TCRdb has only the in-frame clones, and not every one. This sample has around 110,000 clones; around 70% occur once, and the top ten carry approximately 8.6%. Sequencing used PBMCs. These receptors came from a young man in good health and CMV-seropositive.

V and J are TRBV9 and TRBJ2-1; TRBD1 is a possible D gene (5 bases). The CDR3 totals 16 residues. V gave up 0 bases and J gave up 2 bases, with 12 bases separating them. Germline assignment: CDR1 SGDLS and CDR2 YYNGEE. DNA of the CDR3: TGTGCCAGCAGCGTAGCCTTAGGGGTTCCCTACAATGAGCAGTTCTTC. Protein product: CASSVALGVPYNEQFF. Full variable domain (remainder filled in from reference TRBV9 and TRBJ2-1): DSGVTQTPKHLITATGQRVTLRCSPRSGDLSVYWYQQSLDQGLQFLIQYYNGEERAKGNILERFSAQQFPDLHSELNLSSLELGDSALYFCASSVALGVPYNEQFFGPGTRLTVL.

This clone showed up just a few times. The CDR3 region has the DNA TGTGCCAGCAGTCCTCGGGACTTCTCTGGAAACACCATATATTTT. Protein: CASSPRDFSGNTIYF. The V and J genes are TRBV6-1 and TRBJ1-3; weak D call: TRBD1 (5 bases). This CDR3 region has 15 residues. V was trimmed by 5 bases and J by 0 bases, leaving 11 bases between them. Germline V gene data show CDR1 as MNHNS and CDR2 as SASEGT.

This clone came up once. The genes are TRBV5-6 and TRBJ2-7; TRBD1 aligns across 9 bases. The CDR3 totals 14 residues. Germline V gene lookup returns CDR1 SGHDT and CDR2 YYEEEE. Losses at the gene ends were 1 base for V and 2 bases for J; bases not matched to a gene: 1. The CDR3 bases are TGTGCCAGCAGCTTGAGGGACAGGGCCTACGAGCAGTACTTC. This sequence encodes CASSLRDRAYEQYF.

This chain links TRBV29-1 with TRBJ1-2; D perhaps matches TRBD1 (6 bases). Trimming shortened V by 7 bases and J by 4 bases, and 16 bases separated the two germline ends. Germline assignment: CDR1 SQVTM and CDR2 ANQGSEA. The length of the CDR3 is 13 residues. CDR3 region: CSAGQPKGYGYTF. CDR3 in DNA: TGCAGCGCAGGACAGCCGAAGGGCTATGGCTACACCTTC.

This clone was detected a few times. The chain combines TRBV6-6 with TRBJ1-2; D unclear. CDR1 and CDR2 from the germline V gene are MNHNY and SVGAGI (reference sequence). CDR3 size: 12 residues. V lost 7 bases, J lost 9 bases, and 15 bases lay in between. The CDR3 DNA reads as TGTGCCAGCACTCGGGCCGGGAGAAGCTACACCTTC. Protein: CASTRAGRSYTF.

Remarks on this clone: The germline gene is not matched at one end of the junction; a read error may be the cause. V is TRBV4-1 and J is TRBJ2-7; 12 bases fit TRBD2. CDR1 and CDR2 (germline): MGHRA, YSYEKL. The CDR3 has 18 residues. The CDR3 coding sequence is TGCGCCAGCAGTCAAGATAGGCTAGCGGGGGGGTTCGGCTACGAGCAGTACTTC. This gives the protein CASSQDRLAGGFGYEQYF.

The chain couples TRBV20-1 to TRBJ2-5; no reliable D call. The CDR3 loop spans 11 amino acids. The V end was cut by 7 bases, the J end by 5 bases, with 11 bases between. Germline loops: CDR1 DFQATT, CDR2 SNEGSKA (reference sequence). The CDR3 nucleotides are TGCAGTGTTGGCGAGGTGGAGACCCAGTACTTC. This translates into CSVGEVETQYF.

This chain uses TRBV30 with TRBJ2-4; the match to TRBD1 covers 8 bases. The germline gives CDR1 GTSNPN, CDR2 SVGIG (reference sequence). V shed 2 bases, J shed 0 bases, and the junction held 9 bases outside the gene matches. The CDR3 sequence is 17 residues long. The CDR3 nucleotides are TGTGCCTGGAGTCAGGGGGCCGGACCCCTAGCCAAAAACATTCAGTACTTC. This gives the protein CAWSQGAGPLAKNIQYF.

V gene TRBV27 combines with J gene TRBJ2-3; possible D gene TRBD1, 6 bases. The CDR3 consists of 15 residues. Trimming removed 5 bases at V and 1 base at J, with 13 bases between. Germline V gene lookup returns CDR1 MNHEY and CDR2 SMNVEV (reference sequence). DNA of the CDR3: TGTGCCAGCAGTATACTGACAGGAGGCACAGATACGCAGTATTTT. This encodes CASSILTGGTDTQYF.

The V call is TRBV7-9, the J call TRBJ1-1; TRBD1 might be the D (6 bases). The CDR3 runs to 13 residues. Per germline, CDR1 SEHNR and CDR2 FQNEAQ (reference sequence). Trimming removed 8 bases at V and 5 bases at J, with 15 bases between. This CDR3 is CASDTGITTEAFF. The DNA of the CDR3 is TGTGCCAGCGATACAGGGATTACTACTGAAGCTTTCTTT.

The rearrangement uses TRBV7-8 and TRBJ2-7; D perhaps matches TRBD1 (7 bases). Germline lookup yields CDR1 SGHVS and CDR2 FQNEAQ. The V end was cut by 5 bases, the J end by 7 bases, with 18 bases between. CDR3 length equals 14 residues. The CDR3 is CASSPLEGAGEQYF. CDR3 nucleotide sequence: TGTGCCAGCAGCCCACTCGAGGGGGCGGGGGAGCAGTACTTC.

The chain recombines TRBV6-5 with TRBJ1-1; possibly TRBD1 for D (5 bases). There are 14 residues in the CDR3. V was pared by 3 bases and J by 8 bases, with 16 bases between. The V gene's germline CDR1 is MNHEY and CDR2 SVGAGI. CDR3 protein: CASSYGLGTLEAFF. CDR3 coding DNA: TGTGCCAGCAGTTATGGGTTGGGGACTTTGGAAGCTTTCTTT.

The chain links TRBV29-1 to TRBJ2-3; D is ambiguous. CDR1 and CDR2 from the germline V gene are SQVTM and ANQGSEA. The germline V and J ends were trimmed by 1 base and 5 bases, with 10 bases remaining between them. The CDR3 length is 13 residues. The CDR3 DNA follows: TGCAGCGTTGAAGTAACAGCCTTAGATACGCAGTATTTT. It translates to CSVEVTALDTQYF.

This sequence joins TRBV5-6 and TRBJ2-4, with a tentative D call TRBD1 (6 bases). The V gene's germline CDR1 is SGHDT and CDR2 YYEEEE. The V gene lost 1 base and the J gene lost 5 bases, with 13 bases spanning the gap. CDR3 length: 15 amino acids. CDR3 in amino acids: CASSLFGGRENIQYF. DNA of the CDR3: TGTGCCAGCAGCTTGTTTGGGGGCAGGGAAAACATTCAGTACTTC.

The CDR3 DNA reads as TGTGCCAGCAGGTCTGGTAGCGGTACGGATGAGCAGTTCTTC. Residues: CASRSGSGTDEQFF. The V call is TRBV6-5, the J call TRBJ2-1; maybe TRBD2 (6 bases). The CDR3 consists of 14 residues. Germline assignment: CDR1 MNHEY and CDR2 SVGAGI. Trimming took 6 bases from V and 8 from J, leaving 17 bases between them.

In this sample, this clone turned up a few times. As DNA, the CDR3 is TGTGCCAGCAGCTCCAGAGGGCCAGCGTCTCTTATCAATGAGCAGTTCTTC. Translated, it gives CASSSRGPASLINEQFF. The gene calls are TRBV7-2 and TRBJ2-1; a possible D gene is TRBD2 (5 bases). This CDR3 comprises 17 residues. V was clipped by 4 bases and J by 6 bases, with 22 bases between them. Germline V gene lookup returns CDR1 SGHTA and CDR2 FQGNSA.

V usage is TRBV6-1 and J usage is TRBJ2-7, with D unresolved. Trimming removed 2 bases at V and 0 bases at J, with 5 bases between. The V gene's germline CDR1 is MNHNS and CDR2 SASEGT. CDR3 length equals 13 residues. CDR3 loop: CASSESDSYEQYV. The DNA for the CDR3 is TGTGCCAGCAGTGAAAGCGACTCCTACGAGCAGTACGTC.

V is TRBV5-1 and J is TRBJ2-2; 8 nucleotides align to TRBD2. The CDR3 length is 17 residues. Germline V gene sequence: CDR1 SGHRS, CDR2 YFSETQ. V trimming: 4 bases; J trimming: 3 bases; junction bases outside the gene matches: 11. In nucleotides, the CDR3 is TGCGCCAGCAGCCCTCAAAAGGCGGGAGGATACACCGGGGAGCTGTTTTTT. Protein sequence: CASSPQKAGGYTGELFF. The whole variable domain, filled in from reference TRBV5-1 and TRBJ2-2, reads KAGVTQTPRYLIKTRGQQVTLSCSPISGHRSVSWYQQTPGQGLQFLFEYFSETQRNKGNFPGRFSGRQFSNSRSEMNVSTLELGDSALYLCASSPQKAGGYTGELFFGEGSRLTVL.

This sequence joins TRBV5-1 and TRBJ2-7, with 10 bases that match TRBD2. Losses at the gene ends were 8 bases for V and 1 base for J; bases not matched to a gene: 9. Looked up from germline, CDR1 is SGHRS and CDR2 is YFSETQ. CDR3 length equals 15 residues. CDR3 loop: CASRLAGDLSYEQYF. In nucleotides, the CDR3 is TGCGCCAGTAGACTAGCGGGTGATCTATCCTACGAGCAGTACTTC.